The sequence of this T cell receptor (beta chain) was determined in a study of Graves' ophthalmopathy and Graves' hyperthyroidism. The study's findings and limits: Its predictions of ophthalmopathy progression gave the model 60% to 71% sensitivity and roughly 72% specificity. Discrimination between ophthalmopathy and stable hyperthyroidism by a 13-signature model showed roughly 88% sensitivity and 75% to 84% specificity.

The authors amplified TCR beta CDR3 regions, and they did so from RNA transcripts for repertoire sequencing. The workflow started with a first-round RT-PCR run with HTBI primers and then moved on to a second-round multiplex PCR. TCRdb called the multiplex PCR reads again in MiXCR, with one record for every CDR3 protein. Counted here are some 1.1 million distinct CDR3 sequences, around a third occurring once; the ten biggest clones make up around 10%. This clonotype was counted ten times or more. What it binds is not known. The CDR3 runs 14 residues. The germline V gene encodes CDR1 SNHLY and CDR2 FYNNEI. V gave up 5 bases and J gave up 2 bases; unmatched junction bases: 4. Thyroid ultrasound, orbital computed tomography, TRAb, serum thyroxine and clinical symptoms formed the basis of diagnosis.

This sequence was found in an adult man with Graves' hyperthyroidism. The rearrangement links TRBV2 to TRBJ1-1; 8 nucleotides line up with TRBD1. The specimen sequenced was peripheral blood or thyroid tissue (not recorded which). The CDR3 spells CASSQGAVNTEAFF. CDR3 nucleotides: TGTGCCAGCAGTCAGGGGGCCGTAAACACTGAAGCTTTCTTT.